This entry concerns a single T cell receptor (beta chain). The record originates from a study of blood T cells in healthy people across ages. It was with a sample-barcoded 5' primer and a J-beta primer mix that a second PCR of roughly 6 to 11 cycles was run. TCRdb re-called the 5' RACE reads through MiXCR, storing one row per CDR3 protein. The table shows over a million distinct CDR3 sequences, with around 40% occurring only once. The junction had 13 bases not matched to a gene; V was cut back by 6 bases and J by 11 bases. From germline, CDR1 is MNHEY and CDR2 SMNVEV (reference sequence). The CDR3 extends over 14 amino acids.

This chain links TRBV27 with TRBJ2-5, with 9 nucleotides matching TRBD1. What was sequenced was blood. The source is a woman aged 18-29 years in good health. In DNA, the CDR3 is TGTGCCAGCAGCCGGGACAGGGTCGCAGATGAGCAGTACTTC. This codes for CASSRDRVADEQYF.